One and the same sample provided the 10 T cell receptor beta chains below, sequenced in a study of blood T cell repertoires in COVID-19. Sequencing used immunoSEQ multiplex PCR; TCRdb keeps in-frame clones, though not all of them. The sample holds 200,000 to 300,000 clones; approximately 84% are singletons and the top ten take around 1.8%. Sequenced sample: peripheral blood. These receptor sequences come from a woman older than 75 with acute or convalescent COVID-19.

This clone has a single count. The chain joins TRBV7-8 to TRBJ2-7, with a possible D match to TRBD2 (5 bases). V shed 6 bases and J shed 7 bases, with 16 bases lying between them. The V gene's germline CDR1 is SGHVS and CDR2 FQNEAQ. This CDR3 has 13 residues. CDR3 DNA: TGTGCCAGCAGGGGGATTCTGGCGGGTGAGCAGTACTTC. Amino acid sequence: CASRGILAGEQYF.

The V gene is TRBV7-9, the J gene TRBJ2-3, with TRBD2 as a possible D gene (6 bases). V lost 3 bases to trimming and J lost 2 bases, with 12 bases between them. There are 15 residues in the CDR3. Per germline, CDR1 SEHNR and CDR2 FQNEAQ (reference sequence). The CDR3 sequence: CASSFQGDSTDTQYF. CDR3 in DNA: TGTGCCAGCAGCTTCCAAGGGGACTCCACAGATACGCAGTATTTT. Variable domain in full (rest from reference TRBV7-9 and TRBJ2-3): DTGVSQNPRHKITKRGQNVTFRCDPISEHNRLYWYRQTLGQGPEFLTYFQNEAQLEKSRLLSDRFSAERPKGSFSTLEIQRTEQGDSAMYLCASSFQGDSTDTQYFGPGTRLTVL.

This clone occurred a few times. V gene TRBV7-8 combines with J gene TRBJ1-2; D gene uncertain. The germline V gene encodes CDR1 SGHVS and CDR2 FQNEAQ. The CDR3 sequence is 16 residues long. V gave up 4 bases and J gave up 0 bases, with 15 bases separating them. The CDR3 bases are TGTGCCAGCAGCTCGCGACTCACTCATGCTAACTATGGCTACACCTTC. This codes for CASSSRLTHANYGYTF.

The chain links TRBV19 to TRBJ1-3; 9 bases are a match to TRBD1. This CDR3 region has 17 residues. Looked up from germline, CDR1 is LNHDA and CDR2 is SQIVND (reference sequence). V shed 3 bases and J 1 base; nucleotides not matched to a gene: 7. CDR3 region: CASSMGQGPISGNTIYF. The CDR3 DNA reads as TGTGCCAGTAGTATGGGACAGGGACCAATTTCTGGAAACACCATATATTTT.

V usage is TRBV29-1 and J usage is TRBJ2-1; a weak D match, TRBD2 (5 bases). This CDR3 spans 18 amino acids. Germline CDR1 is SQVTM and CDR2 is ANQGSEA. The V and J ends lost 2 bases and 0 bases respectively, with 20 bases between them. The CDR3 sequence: CSVESVPLWESSYNEQFF. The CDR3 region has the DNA TGCAGCGTTGAATCCGTCCCTTTGTGGGAGAGCTCCTACAATGAGCAGTTCTTC.

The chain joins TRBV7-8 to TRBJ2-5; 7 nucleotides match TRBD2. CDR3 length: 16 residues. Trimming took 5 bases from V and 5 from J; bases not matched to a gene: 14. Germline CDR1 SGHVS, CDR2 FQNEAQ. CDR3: CASSQTPGRGVETQYF. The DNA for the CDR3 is TGTGCCAGCAGCCAAACTCCGGGACGGGGGGTGGAGACCCAGTACTTC.

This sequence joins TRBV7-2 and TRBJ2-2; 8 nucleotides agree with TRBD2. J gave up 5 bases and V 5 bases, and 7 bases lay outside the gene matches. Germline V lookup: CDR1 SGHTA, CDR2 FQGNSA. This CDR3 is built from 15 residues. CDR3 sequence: CASSNLGGATGELFF. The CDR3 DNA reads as TGTGCCAGCAGCAACCTCGGGGGGGCGACCGGGGAGCTGTTTTTT.

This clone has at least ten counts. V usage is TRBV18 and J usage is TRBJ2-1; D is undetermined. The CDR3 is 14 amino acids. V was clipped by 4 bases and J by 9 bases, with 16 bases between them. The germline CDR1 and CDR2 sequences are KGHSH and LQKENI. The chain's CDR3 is CASSLQRERGEQFF. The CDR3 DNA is TGTGCCAGCTCACTCCAGCGCGAGCGCGGTGAGCAGTTCTTC.

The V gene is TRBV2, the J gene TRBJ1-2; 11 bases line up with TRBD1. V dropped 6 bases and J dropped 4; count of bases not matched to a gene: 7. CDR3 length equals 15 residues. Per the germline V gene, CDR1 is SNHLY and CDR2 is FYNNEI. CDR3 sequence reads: CASRRDRGVAYGYTF. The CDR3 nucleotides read TGTGCCAGCAGGAGGGACAGGGGGGTTGCCTATGGCTACACCTTC. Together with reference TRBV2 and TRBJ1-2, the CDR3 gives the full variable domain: EPEVTQTPSHQVTQMGQEVILRCVPISNHLYFYWYRQILGQKVEFLVSFYNNEISEKSEIFDDQFSVERPDGSNFTLKIRSTKLEDSAMYFCASRRDRGVAYGYTFGSGTRLTVV.

Here the CDR3 reads CASSFGLAGGYNEQFF. CDR3 DNA sequence: TGTGCCAGCAGCTTCGGACTAGCGGGGGGCTACAATGAGCAGTTCTTC. V gene TRBV7-2 combines with J gene TRBJ2-1; 14 nucleotides match TRBD2. The V gene end was trimmed by 3 bases and the J gene end by 3 bases; junction bases not matched to a gene: 1. CDR1 is SGHTA, CDR2 FQGNSA, per germline. This CDR3 has 16 amino acids.